This TCR beta chain was profiled in a study of blood T cell repertoires in COVID-19. Study background: T cells, B-cell-depleted T cells, or PBMCs supplied cDNA or gDNA.

In the original analysis: How many nucleated cells were present was estimated from reference gene primer amplification. The repertoire was sequenced with immunoSEQ multiplex PCR; TCRdb's copy has only in-frame clones and lacks some. V and J calls and clone size come straight from that table; D and trimming were deduced from the DNA. The data show about 490,000 clones, with 80% to 90% seen just once and about 3.2% held by the top ten. The origin of this receptor is a human donor in a cohort sampled during active COVID-19. Sequenced material: peripheral blood.

The CDR3 DNA reads as TGCGCCAGCAGCCAAGTCCGGGTCATAGTTACCGGGGAGCTGTTTTTT. The encoded protein is CASSQVRVIVTGELFF. The chain employs TRBV4-1 and TRBJ2-2; no clear D gene. V gave up 1 base and J gave up 5 bases, with 14 bases separating them. The CDR3 consists of 16 residues. Germline V gene lookup returns CDR1 MGHRA and CDR2 YSYEKL.